This entry features one TCR beta chain sequence. Its antigen is undetermined. As it was prepared, the TCRbeta library received unique molecular identifiers. TCRdb re-derived calls from the PCR reads in MiXCR, one entry per CDR3 protein. The sample comprises roughly 790,000 distinct CDR3 sequences, about 15% of which are singletons, and around 4.5% rests with the top ten. The data originate from a study of T-cell reconstitution after alpha-beta-depleted transplantation in children. Study-level points and caveats: Two months or so post-transplant, alpha-beta T cells reportedly derived from several hundred expanded graft clones. A year had passed since transplant, and T-cell counts and diversity by then came mostly from newly produced T cells.

CDR1 is LGHDT and CDR2 is YNNKEL in the germline V gene (reference sequence). V was cut by 4 bases and J by 9 bases, with 12 bases left in between. The CDR3 covers 13 residues. The sample here was PBMCs, mostly from graft donor cells, taken 360 days after TCRalphabeta/CD19-depleted stem cell transplant. This TCR came from a male patient aged 10 to 17 who had a stem cell transplant for acute lymphoblastic leukemia, so the T cells may come from the graft donor. V and J are TRBV3-1 and TRBJ2-2; D gene ambiguous. DNA for the CDR3: TGTGCCAGCAGCCCCCAAGAGAGGAGGGAGCTGTTTTTT. It codes for CASSPQERRELFF.